Following are 26 T cell receptor beta chains from one sample sequenced in a study of cytomegalovirus exposure and HLA in healthy donors. With 60 Vbeta and 13 Jbeta primers, the PCR was carried out. Clones were sequenced by immunoSEQ multiplex PCR, and TCRdb holds only the in-frame ones, with some missing. This table holds about 190,000 clones, 82% found once. Sample: PBMCs. The receptors were gathered from a woman younger than 30 in good health and CMV-seronegative.

V is TRBV4-1 and J is TRBJ1-2, with TRBD1 as a possible D gene (5 bases). Looked up from germline, CDR1 is MGHRA and CDR2 is YSYEKL. Trimming left V 0 bases short and J 7 bases short, with 30 bases between. The CDR3 runs to 20 residues. CDR3 amino acids: CASSQERLGQSSRPPFGYTF. The CDR3 DNA follows: TGCGCCAGCAGCCAAGAACGATTGGGGCAGTCGTCCCGTCCTCCCTTTGGCTACACCTTC.

The rearrangement links TRBV5-6 to TRBJ2-7, with 7 bases aligning to TRBD1. The CDR3 extends over 14 amino acids. J lost 2 bases, V lost 3 bases, and 5 bases had no gene match. Germline V gene sequence: CDR1 SGHDT, CDR2 YYEEEE. Written as DNA, the CDR3 is TGTGCCAGCAGCTGGGGGACAGCAACCTACGAGCAGTACTTC. As protein: CASSWGTATYEQYF.

CDR3 nucleotide sequence: TGTGCCAGCAGCTCAGCACTAGCGGGGGGCCAAGAGACCCAGTACTTC. This translates into CASSSALAGGQETQYF. The genes are TRBV11-2 and TRBJ2-5, with 12 bases identical to TRBD2. The CDR3 has 16 amino acids. Trimming at V came to 4 bases and at J to 1 base, leaving 4 bases not matched to a gene. CDR1 and CDR2 (germline): SGHAT, FQNNGV.

This chain uses TRBV6-5 with TRBJ1-5, with TRBD1 matching 8 bases. Germline V lookup: CDR1 MNHEY, CDR2 SVGAGI. V shed 11 bases, J shed 7 bases, and the junction held 10 bases outside the gene matches. CDR3 length equals 13 residues. CDR3 residues: CASRQGNLQPQHF. CDR3 coding DNA: TGTGCCTCCCGACAGGGGAATCTCCAGCCCCAGCATTTT.

The CDR3 loop reads CASSPTGGSNQPQHF. CDR3 coding DNA: TGTGCCAGCAGCCCCACGGGGGGGAGCAATCAGCCCCAGCATTTT. The chain couples TRBV6-6 to TRBJ1-5; D perhaps matches TRBD1 (5 bases). From germline, CDR1 is MNHNY and CDR2 SVGAGI (reference sequence). CDR3 length: 15 amino acids. Trimming removed 6 bases at V and 1 base at J, with 13 bases between.

This chain links TRBV9 with TRBJ2-1; the D gene is possibly TRBD2 (6 bases). Trimming removed 4 bases from V and 1 base from J, with 12 bases in between. The CDR3 totals 15 residues. Germline CDR1 and CDR2: SGDLS and YYNGEE. Here the CDR3 reads CASSTLGGSYNEQFF. The CDR3, as DNA: TGTGCCAGCAGCACACTCGGAGGGTCCTACAATGAGCAGTTCTTC.

The chain is built from TRBV7-9 and TRBJ2-4, with 8 bases matching TRBD2. V gave up 4 bases and J gave up 4 bases; unmatched junction bases: 6. Looked up from germline, CDR1 is SEHNR and CDR2 is FQNEAQ (reference sequence). The length of the CDR3 is 15 residues. CDR3: CASSSRGGEKNIQYF. The CDR3 DNA follows: TGTGCCAGCAGCTCCCGGGGGGGCGAGAAAAACATTCAGTACTTC. The full variable domain, with the rest looked up from reference TRBV7-9 and TRBJ2-4, is DTGVSQNPRHKITKRGQNVTFRCDPISEHNRLYWYRQTLGQGPEFLTYFQNEAQLEKSRLLSDRFSAERPKGSFSTLEIQRTEQGDSAMYLCASSSRGGEKNIQYFGAGTRLSVL.

This clone was seen a handful of times. The CDR3 reads CASSGDRGYEQYF. The CDR3 bases are TGTGCCAGCAGTGGGGACAGGGGCTACGAGCAGTACTTC. The chain carries TRBV6-1 and TRBJ2-7; 10 bases line up with TRBD1. The CDR3 is 13 amino acids. Trimming cost V 4 bases and J 3 bases; bases outside gene matches: 0. Germline V gene lookup returns CDR1 MNHNS and CDR2 SASEGT.

On this clone itself: The junction departs from germline at one end; a sequencing error may be responsible. V usage is TRBV7-9 and J usage is TRBJ2-7; weak D call: TRBD2 (6 bases). Germline V CDR1 and CDR2: SEHNR, FQNEAQ (reference sequence). The CDR3 length is 12 residues. This CDR3 reads CSSRLGGDEQYF. The CDR3 DNA follows: TGTTCCAGCAGATTGGGAGGCGACGAGCAGTACTTC.

The chain employs TRBV5-8 and TRBJ1-5, with 9 bases lining up with TRBD1. The CDR3 consists of 16 residues. Looked up from germline, CDR1 is SGHTS and CDR2 is YDEGEE. The V gene end was trimmed by 0 bases and the J gene end by 4 bases; junction bases not matched to a gene: 5. CDR3 sequence reads: CASSLGWDRENQPQHF. The CDR3 DNA reads TGTGCCAGCAGCTTGGGTTGGGACAGGGAGAATCAGCCCCAGCATTTT.

The chain has TRBV7-8 and TRBJ2-7; tentative D call: TRBD1 (6 bases). The CDR3 covers 15 residues. The germline V gene encodes CDR1 SGHVS and CDR2 FQNEAQ. The V end was cut by 1 base, the J end by 5 bases, with 15 bases between. CDR3 in amino acids: CASSLVGALGNEQYF. CDR3 bases: TGTGCCAGCAGCTTAGTGGGGGCCCTCGGGAACGAGCAGTACTTC.

This clone was found a few times. The chain recombines TRBV7-9 with TRBJ2-3, with a tentative D call TRBD2 (5 bases). V lost 0 bases to trimming and J lost 6 bases, with 10 bases between them. The CDR3 runs 14 residues. The germline V gene encodes CDR1 SEHNR and CDR2 FQNEAQ (reference sequence). As DNA, the CDR3 is TGTGCCAGCAGCTTAGCCCGGACTGTGGATACGCAGTATTTT. Translation: CASSLARTVDTQYF.

The chain links TRBV28 to TRBJ2-1; TRBD2 matches at 8 bases. Germline trimming cut 5 bases from V and 8 bases from J; bases unmatched to any gene: 5. Germline CDR1 and CDR2: MDHEN and SYDVKM. The CDR3 contains 13 residues. CDR3 amino acids: CASSPGGGYEQFF. CDR3 DNA: TGTGCCAGCAGTCCCGGGGGGGGGTATGAGCAGTTCTTC.

The CDR3 spells CASSLAGAPQHF. In DNA form, the CDR3 reads TGTGCCAGCAGCTTGGCTGGGGCGCCCCAGCATTTT. This chain uses TRBV5-6 with TRBJ1-5; tentative D call: TRBD1 (5 bases). V dropped 0 bases and J dropped 9 bases, with 7 bases sitting between them. This CDR3 is 12 amino acids long. Germline V gene sequence: CDR1 SGHDT, CDR2 YYEEEE.

This clone was detected a few times. V and J are TRBV7-9 and TRBJ1-6, with D uncertain. The CDR3 consists of 14 residues. From germline, CDR1 is SEHNR and CDR2 FQNEAQ (reference sequence). V lost 5 bases and J lost 8, with 13 bases in between. In DNA form, the CDR3 reads TGTGCCAGCAGCCGACGACCGGGTGATTCACCCCTCCACTTT. This translates into CASSRRPGDSPLHF.

The genes are TRBV5-6 and TRBJ2-7, with D perhaps matching TRBD1 (5 bases). CDR1 SGHDT and CDR2 YYEEEE come from the germline V gene. Between the trimmed V and J ends, which lost 2 bases and 6 bases, there was a span of 21 bases. The CDR3 totals 16 residues. The CDR3 reads CASSFSQQPIDSEQYF. The CDR3 nucleotides read TGTGCCAGCAGCTTTTCCCAACAACCAATCGACAGCGAGCAGTACTTC.

The V gene is TRBV2, the J gene TRBJ1-2; maybe TRBD1 (5 bases). The CDR3 extends over 15 amino acids. CDR1 and CDR2 from the germline V gene are SNHLY and FYNNEI. V gave up 7 bases and J gave up 3 bases, with 18 bases separating them. In nucleotides, the CDR3 is TGTGCCAGCACGTCCACGGGCCGGGGGGACTATGGCTACACCTTC. Protein sequence: CASTSTGRGDYGYTF.

This clone was recorded once. This sequence joins TRBV29-1 and TRBJ2-7; D possibly corresponds to TRBD1 (6 bases). Germline V gene data show CDR1 as SQVTM and CDR2 as ANQGSEA. V dropped 2 bases and J dropped 2 bases, with 10 bases sitting between them. This CDR3 comprises 13 residues. This CDR3 is CSVESDRTYEQYF. CDR3 nucleotide sequence: TGCAGCGTTGAATCGGACAGAACCTACGAGCAGTACTTC.

In DNA form, the CDR3 reads TGTGCCTGGAGTGTACCGGCCCAGCGTGATCAGCCCCAGCATTTT. Amino acids: CAWSVPAQRDQPQHF. This chain uses TRBV30 with TRBJ1-5; no definite D call. Per germline, CDR1 GTSNPN and CDR2 SVGIG (reference sequence). CDR3 length: 15 residues. V lost 0 bases and J lost 5, with 14 bases in between. The variable domain in full, completed from reference TRBV30 and TRBJ1-5, reads SQTIHQWPATLVQPVGSPLSLECTVEGTSNPNLYWYRQAAGRGLQLLFYSVGIGQISSEVPQNLSASRPQDRQFILSSKKLLLSDSGFYLCAWSVPAQRDQPQHFGDGTRLSIL.

The chain recombines TRBV5-4 with TRBJ2-3, with 7 bases lining up with TRBD2. The V and J ends lost 2 bases and 2 bases, in that order; junction bases with no gene match: 2. Germline V gives CDR1 SGHNT, CDR2 YYREEE (reference sequence). The CDR3 has 14 residues. The CDR3 is CASSFAGDTDTQYF. The CDR3 nucleotides read TGTGCCAGCAGCTTTGCGGGGGACACAGATACGCAGTATTTT.

The chain combines TRBV5-5 with TRBJ2-2; D remains ambiguous. The V gene lost 2 bases and the J gene lost 6 bases, with 17 bases spanning the gap. The V gene's germline CDR1 is SGHKS and CDR2 YYEKEE (reference sequence). The CDR3 totals 16 residues. The CDR3 DNA reads as TGTGCCAGCAGCTTCTTTCCGGAGTTTATTCCCGGGGAGCTGTTTTTT. It is translated as CASSFFPEFIPGELFF.

The rearrangement uses TRBV30 and TRBJ1-1, with D possibly TRBD1 on 6 matching bases. The CDR3 loop spans 13 amino acids. In germline, CDR1 is GTSNPN, CDR2 SVGIG (reference sequence). V was shortened by 2 bases and J by 1 base, with 8 bases between the two germline ends. The CDR3, as DNA: TGTGCCTGGAGTACAGGGCCGAACACTGAAGCTTTCTTT. It translates to CAWSTGPNTEAFF.

The V gene is TRBV7-6, the J gene TRBJ2-7, with D possibly matching TRBD1 (6 bases). This CDR3 has 16 amino acids. In germline, CDR1 is SGHVS, CDR2 FNYEAQ. V shed 1 base and J shed 2 bases, with 15 bases lying between them. CDR3: CASSLGSDSFTYEQYF. The CDR3 coding sequence is TGTGCCAGCAGCTTAGGGTCGGACAGCTTTACCTACGAGCAGTACTTC.

The genes are TRBV6-1 and TRBJ2-7, with a possible D match to TRBD1 (6 bases). The germline V and J ends were trimmed by 7 bases and 3 bases, with 16 bases remaining between them. In germline, CDR1 is MNHNS, CDR2 SASEGT. The CDR3 loop spans 14 amino acids. The CDR3 sequence: CASTYRDTLYEQYF. In DNA, the CDR3 is TGTGCCAGCACCTACCGGGACACCCTCTACGAGCAGTACTTC.

The chain is built from TRBV2 and TRBJ2-1; 13 bases match TRBD2. This CDR3 comprises 16 residues. CDR1 and CDR2 (germline): SNHLY, FYNNEI. V shed 6 bases, J shed 0 bases, and the junction held 2 bases outside the gene matches. The CDR3 sequence: CASRRTSGGSYNEQFF. CDR3 nucleotides: TGTGCCAGCAGAAGGACTAGCGGGGGCTCCTACAATGAGCAGTTCTTC.

This clone occurred a few times. This sequence joins TRBV18 and TRBJ2-6; the match to TRBD1 covers 9 bases. The germline V gene has CDR1 KGHSH and CDR2 LQKENI. The J segment lost 0 bases and the V segment lost 1 base, leaving 4 bases of the junction unmatched. This CDR3 has 18 amino acids. CDR3 DNA sequence: TGTGCCAGCTCACCACGCCCGACAGGGGGCTCTGGGGCCAACGTCCTGACTTTC. Its protein is CASSPRPTGGSGANVLTF. Using reference TRBV18 and TRBJ2-6 for the parts outside the CDR3, the full variable domain is NAGVMQNPRHLVRRRGQEARLRCSPMKGHSHVYWYRQLPEEGLKFMVYLQKENIIDESGMPKERFSAEFPKEGPSILRIQQVVRGDSAAYFCASSPRPTGGSGANVLTFGAGSRLTVL.